This T cell receptor (beta chain) is from a study of T cells after posttransplantation cyclophosphamide. Methotrexate plus calcineurin inhibitor accompanied controls' myeloablative marrow transplants; sampling was 1 year later. Generated by immunoSEQ multiplex PCR, the TCRdb table keeps only in-frame clones and is missing some. The sample gives some 5,000 clones, around 80% of which show up once; approximately 25% is in the top ten. The CDR3 totals 15 residues. This clone has a single count. The source of this sequence is a male patient aged 35-50 years who received an allogeneic stem cell transplant from an unrelated donor, was CMV-positive, and had chronic GVHD only. Some T cells may be supplied by the graft donor. Specimen: PBMCs, collected after an allogeneic stem cell transplant with a calcineurin inhibitor and methotrexate. This rearrangement joins TRBV5-3 to TRBJ2-5, with 7 bases that match TRBD1. Judging by the DNA end, TRBJ2-7 fits better; the J call may be wrong. TRBV5-3 is labeled an ORF, and its function is uncertain. The CDR3: CARSQDRHYSYEQYF. In DNA, the CDR3 is TGTGCCAGAAGCCAGGACAGGCACTACTCCTACGAGCAGTACTTC.